The 8 T cell receptor beta chains below were found in one sample sequenced in a study of blood T cell repertoires in COVID-19. TCRdb's copy holds only in-frame clones and misses some; the assay was immunoSEQ multiplex PCR. The top ten clones hold over 4.5% of a sample with under 55,000 clones, around 86% of them seen once. Sequencing input: peripheral blood. These receptors were collected from a man aged 35-49 years with active COVID-19.

The chain carries TRBV27 and TRBJ2-7; D perhaps matches TRBD2 (6 bases). This CDR3 contains 15 residues. Trimming removed 5 bases at V and 2 bases at J, with 16 bases between. Germline lookup yields CDR1 MNHEY and CDR2 SMNVEV (reference sequence). CDR3 DNA sequence: TGTGCCAGCAGTCCCCGCCGGGAGCGTACCTACGAGCAGTACTTC. It yields the protein CASSPRRERTYEQYF.

The rearrangement uses TRBV10-2 and TRBJ1-2; D gene uncertain. Germline CDR1 is WSHSY and CDR2 is SAAADI. V lost 2 bases and J 8 bases, leaving 6 bases between the germline ends. There are 11 residues in the CDR3. As DNA, the CDR3 is TGCGCCAGCAGTGAGAGAGGAGGCTACACCTTC. This gives the protein CASSERGGYTF.

This chain links TRBV13 with TRBJ2-5, with D possibly TRBD2 on 5 matching bases. The CDR3 totals 14 residues. Germline values: CDR1 PRHDT, CDR2 FYEKMQ (reference sequence). Trimming took 4 bases from V and 4 from J, leaving 13 bases between them. The CDR3 region has the DNA TGTGCCAGCAGCTCACGGGGTCTAAGAGAGACCCAGTACTTC. Translated: CASSSRGLRETQYF.

DNA of the CDR3: TGTGCCAGCTCACCAGGGGAGGGGCAGCCCCAGCATTTT. Its translation is CASSPGEGQPQHF. The chain combines TRBV18 with TRBJ1-5; weak D call: TRBD1 (5 bases). Between the trimmed V and J ends, which lost 2 bases and 7 bases, there was a span of 9 bases. CDR3 length: 13 amino acids. Germline V gene sequence: CDR1 KGHSH, CDR2 LQKENI.

The chain combines TRBV9 with TRBJ2-3, with 7 nucleotides matching TRBD2. CDR1 is SGDLS and CDR2 is YYNGEE in the germline V gene. The CDR3 covers 14 residues. With 4 bases clipped from V and 5 bases from J, the junction kept 7 bases outside the gene matches. The CDR3: CASSPRTSEDTQYF. CDR3 in DNA: TGTGCCAGCAGCCCCCGGACTAGTGAAGATACGCAGTATTTT. Based on the CDR3 plus reference TRBV9 and TRBJ2-3, the full variable domain is DSGVTQTPKHLITATGQRVTLRCSPRSGDLSVYWYQQSLDQGLQFLIQYYNGEERAKGNILERFSAQQFPDLHSELNLSSLELGDSALYFCASSPRTSEDTQYFGPGTRLTVL.

The chain employs TRBV25-1 and TRBJ2-2; 7 bases are shared with TRBD1. CDR3 length: 14 amino acids. Unmatched junction bases numbered 4, after V lost 8 bases and J lost 1 base. The germline gives CDR1 MGHDK, CDR2 SYGVNS. CDR3 amino acids: CASWDSMNTGELFF. Here the CDR3 DNA reads TGTGCCAGCTGGGACAGCATGAACACCGGGGAGCTGTTTTTT.

The chain carries TRBV7-8 and TRBJ2-7; 10 bases agree with TRBD2. Trimming took 0 bases from V and 3 from J; bases not matched to a gene: 8. This CDR3 contains 17 residues. From germline, CDR1 is SGHVS and CDR2 FQNEAQ. The CDR3 nucleotides read TGTGCCAGCAGCTTAGCACCTCTAGCGGGAGATAACTACGAGCAGTACTTC. As protein: CASSLAPLAGDNYEQYF.

The CDR3 region has the DNA TGTGCCATCAGTGAGTCGAAGGACAGCTTACTATCCTACGAGCAGTACTTC. It specifies CAISESKDSLLSYEQYF. This rearrangement joins TRBV10-3 to TRBJ2-7, with D possibly matching TRBD1 (6 bases). This CDR3 contains 17 residues. Looked up from germline, CDR1 is ENHRY and CDR2 is SYGVKD. V was trimmed by 0 bases and J by 1 base, leaving 16 bases between them.